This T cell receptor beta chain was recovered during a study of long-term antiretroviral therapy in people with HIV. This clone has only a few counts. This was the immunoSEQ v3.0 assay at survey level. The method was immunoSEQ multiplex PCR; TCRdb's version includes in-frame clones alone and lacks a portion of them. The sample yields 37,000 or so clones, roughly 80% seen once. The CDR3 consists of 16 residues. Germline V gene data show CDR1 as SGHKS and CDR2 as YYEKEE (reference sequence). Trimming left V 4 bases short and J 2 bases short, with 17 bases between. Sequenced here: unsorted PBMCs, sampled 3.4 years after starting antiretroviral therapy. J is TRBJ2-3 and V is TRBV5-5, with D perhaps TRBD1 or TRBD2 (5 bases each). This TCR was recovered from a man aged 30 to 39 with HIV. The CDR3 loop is CASSLPIGGTTDTQYF. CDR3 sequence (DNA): TGTGCCAGCAGCCTACCAATTGGGGGAACCACAGATACGCAGTATTTT.